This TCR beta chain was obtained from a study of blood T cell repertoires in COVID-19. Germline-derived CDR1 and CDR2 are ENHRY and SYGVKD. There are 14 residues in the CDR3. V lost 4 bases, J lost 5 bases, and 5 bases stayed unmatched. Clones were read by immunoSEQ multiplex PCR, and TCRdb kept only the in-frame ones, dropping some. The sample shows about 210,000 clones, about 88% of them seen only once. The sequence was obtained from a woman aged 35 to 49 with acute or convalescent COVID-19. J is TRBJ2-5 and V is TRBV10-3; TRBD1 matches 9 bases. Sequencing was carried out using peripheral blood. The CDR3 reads CAISAGTGRETQYF. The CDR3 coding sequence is TGTGCCATCAGTGCGGGGACAGGGAGGGAGACCCAGTACTTC.